The source of this TCR beta chain is a study of CD8 T cells in Susac syndrome. Matched for age and sex, the controls were healthy donors. It was negative isolation that provided the CD8+ and CD4+ T cells, whereas TEMRA cells were enriched by FACS. Germline values: CDR1 LGHNA, CDR2 YSLEER. The CDR3 contains 13 residues. Trimming left V 0 bases short and J 7 bases short, with 9 bases between. Reverse transcription of roughly 0.5 to 1 ug RNA was carried out with random hexamers. A multiplex approach, immunoSEQ multiplex PCR, amplified TCR beta CDR3 across 54 Vbeta and 13 Jbeta. A single record per CDR3 protein comes from TCRdb applying MiXCR to the immunoSEQ multiplex PCR reads. The profile shows 160,000 or so distinct CDR3 sequences, about 92% of them singletons.

The chain carries TRBV4-3 and TRBJ1-2, with D perhaps matching TRBD1 (5 bases). The sequenced sample consisted of CD4+ T cells from PBMCs. This TCR was sampled from a human donor in good health. The CDR3 region is CASSQEGRGGYTF. As DNA, the CDR3 is TGCGCCAGCAGCCAAGAAGGGAGGGGTGGCTACACCTTC.